Below, 3 T cell receptor beta chains from the same sample are listed, as sequenced in a study of T-cell memory formation after mild COVID-19 (dated by TCRdb to about 2021). The method behind the library was 5' RACE. The data were produced on an Illumina NovaSeq 6000. TCRdb trimmed the raw reads at Q25, called clones with MiXCR and kept productive beta chains. Under each unique CDR3 protein, matching rows form one entry showing the most common genes and DNA. This sample holds more than 200,000 distinct CDR3 sequences; roughly 15% were observed only once. In total, the top ten clones hold approximately 3.5% of the sample. Sample: PBMCs or a T cell subset sorted from them (not recorded which). These TCRs come from a young man who had mild COVID-19 (a few samples of this study predate the infection). The sample titles of this study are shuffled in the database, so cell type and time point are left out; the donor was told from shared clones.

The chain recombines TRBV12-3 or TRBV12-4 with TRBJ1-1; 9 bases align to TRBD1. Trimming removed 5 bases from V and 6 bases from J; junction bases left unmatched: 7. This CDR3 has 14 residues. The chain's CDR3 is CASSPRTGVAEAFF. Here the CDR3 DNA reads TGTGCCAGCAGTCCCCGGACAGGGGTGGCTGAAGCTTTCTTT.

Only a few counts were recorded for this clonotype. This rearrangement joins TRBV10-3 to TRBJ1-4, with a possible D match to TRBD1 (6 bases). The ends were cut back, 11 bases at V and 6 bases at J, with 13 bases in the middle. Germline assignment: CDR1 ENHRY and CDR2 SYGVKD. The CDR3 runs 12 residues. The CDR3: CAAGRGDEKLFF. The CDR3 bases are TGTGCCGCCGGGAGGGGGGATGAAAAACTGTTTTTT.

This clonotype was detected a few times. The chain links TRBV4-2 to TRBJ2-3; possible D gene TRBD1, 5 bases. Germline CDR1 and CDR2: LGHNA and YNFKEQ. This CDR3 spans 15 amino acids. V was cut by 0 bases and J by 6 bases, with 13 bases left in between. The DNA for the CDR3 is TGTGCCAGCAGCCAAGAATCCAGGGCTAAGGATACGCAGTATTTT. It encodes CASSQESRAKDTQYF.